This TCR beta chain was obtained from a study of T cells in Graves' hyperthyroidism and ophthalmopathy. General study points: Ophthalmopathy, as predicted by the model, came a median roughly 6.5 months after the prediction. Clonotypes that were expanded in thyroid above 0.001 mostly appeared in blood too.

The sample holds many counts of this clonotype. The antigen is undetermined. Patients with uncontrolled infections, other autoimmune diseases, pregnancy or lactation were excluded. Diagnoses were established using clinical symptoms, serum thyroxine and TRAb, thyroid ultrasound and orbital computed tomography. Regions amplified from RNA transcripts were the TCR beta CDR3 regions. TCR CDR3 underwent first-round RT-PCR with the HTBI primer set. TCRdb re-called the multiplex PCR reads through MiXCR, storing one row per CDR3 protein. The data contain about 540,000 distinct CDR3 sequences, 46% of them singletons. The germline V and J ends were trimmed by 6 bases and 4 bases, with 15 bases remaining between them. The germline CDR1 and CDR2 sequences are MNHEY and SMNVEV (reference sequence). CDR3 length: 14 residues.

The specimen was peripheral blood or thyroid tissue (not recorded which). The V call is TRBV27, the J call TRBJ1-2, with D hard to call. The sequence derives from a woman aged 18-29 years with Graves' hyperthyroidism. The CDR3 protein is CASSAAGNSYGYTF. In DNA form, the CDR3 reads TGTGCCAGCAGCGCCGCCGGGAACAGCTATGGCTACACCTTC.